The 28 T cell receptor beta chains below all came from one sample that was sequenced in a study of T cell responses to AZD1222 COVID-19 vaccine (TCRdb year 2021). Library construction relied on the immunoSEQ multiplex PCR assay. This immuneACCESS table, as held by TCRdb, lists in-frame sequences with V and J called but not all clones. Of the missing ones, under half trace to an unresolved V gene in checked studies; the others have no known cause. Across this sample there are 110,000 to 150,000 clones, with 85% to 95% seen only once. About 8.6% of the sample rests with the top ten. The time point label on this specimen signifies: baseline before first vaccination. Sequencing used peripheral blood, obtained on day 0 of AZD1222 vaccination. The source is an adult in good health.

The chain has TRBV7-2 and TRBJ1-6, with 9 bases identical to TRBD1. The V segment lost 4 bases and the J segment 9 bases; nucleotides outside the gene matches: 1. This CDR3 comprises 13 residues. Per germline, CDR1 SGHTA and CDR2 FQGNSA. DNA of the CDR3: TGTGCCAGCAGCTCGACAGGGGGTTCACCCCTCCACTTT. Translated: CASSSTGGSPLHF.

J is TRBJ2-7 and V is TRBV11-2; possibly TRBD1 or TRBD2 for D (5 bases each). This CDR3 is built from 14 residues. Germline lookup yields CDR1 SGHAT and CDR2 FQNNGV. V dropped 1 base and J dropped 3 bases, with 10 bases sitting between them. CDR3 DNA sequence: TGTGCCAGCAGCTTAGTCAGGGAGTACTACGAGCAGTACTTC. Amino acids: CASSLVREYYEQYF.

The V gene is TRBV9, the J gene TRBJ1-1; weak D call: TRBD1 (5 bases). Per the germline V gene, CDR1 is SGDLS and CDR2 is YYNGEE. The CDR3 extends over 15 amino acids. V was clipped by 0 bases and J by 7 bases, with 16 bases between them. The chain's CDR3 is CASSVDPLGELEAFF. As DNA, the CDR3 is TGTGCCAGCAGCGTAGACCCCCTAGGGGAACTTGAAGCTTTCTTT.

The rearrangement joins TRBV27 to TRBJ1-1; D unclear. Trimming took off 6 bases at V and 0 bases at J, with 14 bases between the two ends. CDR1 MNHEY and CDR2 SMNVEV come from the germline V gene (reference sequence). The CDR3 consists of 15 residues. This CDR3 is CASSLGGQVNTEAFF. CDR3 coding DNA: TGTGCCAGCAGCTTGGGAGGGCAGGTGAACACTGAAGCTTTCTTT.

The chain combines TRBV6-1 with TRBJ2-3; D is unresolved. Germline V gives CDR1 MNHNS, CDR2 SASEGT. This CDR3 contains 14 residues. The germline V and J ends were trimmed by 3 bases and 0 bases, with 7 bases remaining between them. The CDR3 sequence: CASSDGGSTDTQYF. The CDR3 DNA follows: TGTGCCAGCAGTGACGGTGGTAGCACAGATACGCAGTATTTT.

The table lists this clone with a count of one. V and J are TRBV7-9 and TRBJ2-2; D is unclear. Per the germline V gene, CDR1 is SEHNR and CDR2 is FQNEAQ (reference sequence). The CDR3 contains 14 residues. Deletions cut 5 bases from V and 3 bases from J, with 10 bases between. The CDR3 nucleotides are TGTGCCAGCAGCCCTAACTATTACACCGGGGAGCTGTTTTTT. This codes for CASSPNYYTGELFF.

Here the CDR3 reads CASSLLGVEETQYF. The CDR3 DNA reads as TGCGCCAGCAGCTTGTTAGGAGTTGAAGAGACCCAGTACTTC. This chain uses TRBV5-1 with TRBJ2-5; no firm D call. The CDR3 loop spans 14 amino acids. Trimming took off 1 base at V and 3 bases at J, with 10 bases between the two ends. Germline V gene sequence: CDR1 SGHRS, CDR2 YFSETQ.

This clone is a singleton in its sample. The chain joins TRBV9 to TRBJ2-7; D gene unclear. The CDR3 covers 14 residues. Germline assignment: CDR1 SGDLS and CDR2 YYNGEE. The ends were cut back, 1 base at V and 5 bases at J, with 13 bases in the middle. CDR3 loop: CASSVYGQFDEQYF. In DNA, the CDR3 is TGTGCCAGCAGCGTATACGGTCAGTTCGACGAGCAGTACTTC.

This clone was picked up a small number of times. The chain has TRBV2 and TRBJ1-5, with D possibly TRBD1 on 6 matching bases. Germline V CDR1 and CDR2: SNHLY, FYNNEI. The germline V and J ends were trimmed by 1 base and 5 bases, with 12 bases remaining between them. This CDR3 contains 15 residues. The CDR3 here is CASSEGPGGHQPQHF. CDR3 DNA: TGTGCCAGCAGTGAAGGTCCGGGGGGCCATCAGCCCCAGCATTTT.

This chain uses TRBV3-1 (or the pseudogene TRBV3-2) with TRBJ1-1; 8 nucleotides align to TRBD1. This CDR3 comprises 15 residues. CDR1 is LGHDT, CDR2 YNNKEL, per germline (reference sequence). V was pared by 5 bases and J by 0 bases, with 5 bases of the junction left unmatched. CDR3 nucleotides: TGTGCCAGCAGCGCCGGGACAGGAGTGAACACTGAAGCTTTCTTT. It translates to CASSAGTGVNTEAFF.

Here the CDR3 DNA reads TGTGCCAGCGGTCGGACTAACTATGGCTACACCTTC. Translated: CASGRTNYGYTF. The rearrangement uses TRBV27 and TRBJ1-2, with no clear D. The CDR3 totals 12 residues. V gave up 8 bases and J gave up 0 bases, with 7 bases separating them. CDR1 and CDR2 from the germline V gene are MNHEY and SMNVEV (reference sequence).

DNA of the CDR3: TGTGCCAGCAGATACTTGACCGGGGATCAGCCCCAGCATTTT. Protein product: CASRYLTGDQPQHF. V gene TRBV2 combines with J gene TRBJ1-5; no firm D call. Germline CDR1 and CDR2: SNHLY and FYNNEI. The CDR3 totals 14 residues. Trimming took off 6 bases at V and 5 bases at J, with 14 bases between the two ends.

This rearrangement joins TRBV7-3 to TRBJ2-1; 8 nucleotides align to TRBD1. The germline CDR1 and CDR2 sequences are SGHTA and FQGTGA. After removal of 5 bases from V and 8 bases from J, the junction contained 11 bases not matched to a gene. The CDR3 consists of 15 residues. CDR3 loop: CASSQTGVSGDEQFF. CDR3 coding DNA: TGTGCCAGCAGCCAGACAGGGGTAAGTGGTGATGAGCAGTTCTTC.

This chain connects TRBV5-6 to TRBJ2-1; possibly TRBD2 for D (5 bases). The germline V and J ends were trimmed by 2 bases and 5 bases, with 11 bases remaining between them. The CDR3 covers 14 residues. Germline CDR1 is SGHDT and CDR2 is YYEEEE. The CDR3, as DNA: TGTGCCAGCAGCTTCCCGGGGAACAACAATGAGCAGTTCTTC. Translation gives CASSFPGNNNEQFF.

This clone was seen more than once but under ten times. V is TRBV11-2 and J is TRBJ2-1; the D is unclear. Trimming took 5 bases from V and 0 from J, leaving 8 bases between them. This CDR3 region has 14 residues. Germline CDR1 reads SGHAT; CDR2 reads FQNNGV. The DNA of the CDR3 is TGTGCCAGCAGCGTCCGGGTCTCCTACAATGAGCAGTTCTTC. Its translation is CASSVRVSYNEQFF.

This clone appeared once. CDR3 residues: CASSYSRTRSGNTIYF. The CDR3 region has the DNA TGTGCCAGCAGTTACTCGAGAACCCGCTCTGGAAACACCATATATTTT. The chain has TRBV6-2 or TRBV6-3 and TRBJ1-3, with D uncertain. Trimming took off 0 bases at V and 0 bases at J, with 9 bases between the two ends. The CDR3 totals 16 residues. Germline V lookup: CDR1 MNHEY, CDR2 SVGEGT.

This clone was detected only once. CDR3 DNA: TGCGCCAGCAGCCAAGAAGGGGGCACAGATACGCAGTATTTT. Amino acid sequence: CASSQEGGTDTQYF. The J gene is TRBJ2-3, the V gene TRBV4-1; D perhaps matches TRBD1 (5 bases). The V gene lost 0 bases and the J gene lost 1 base, with 5 bases spanning the gap. CDR1 is MGHRA and CDR2 is YSYEKL in the germline V gene. The CDR3 length is 14 residues.

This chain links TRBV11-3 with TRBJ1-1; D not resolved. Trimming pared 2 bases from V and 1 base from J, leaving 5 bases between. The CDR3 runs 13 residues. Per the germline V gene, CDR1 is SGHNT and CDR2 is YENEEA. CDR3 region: CASSLMGNTEAFF. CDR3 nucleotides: TGTGCCAGCAGCTTAATGGGGAACACTGAAGCTTTCTTT.

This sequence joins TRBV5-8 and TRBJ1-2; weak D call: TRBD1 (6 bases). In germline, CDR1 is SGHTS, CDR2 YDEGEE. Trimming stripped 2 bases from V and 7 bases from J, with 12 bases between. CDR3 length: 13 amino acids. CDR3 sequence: CASSFNRDIGYTF. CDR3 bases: TGTGCCAGCAGCTTCAACAGGGATATTGGCTACACCTTC.

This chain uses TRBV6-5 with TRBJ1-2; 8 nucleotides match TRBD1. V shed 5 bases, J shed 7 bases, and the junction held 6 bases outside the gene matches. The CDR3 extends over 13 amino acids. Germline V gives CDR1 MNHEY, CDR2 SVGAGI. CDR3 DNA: TGTGCCAGCAGTACCGGACAGGGCGGTGGCTACACCTTC. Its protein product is CASSTGQGGGYTF.

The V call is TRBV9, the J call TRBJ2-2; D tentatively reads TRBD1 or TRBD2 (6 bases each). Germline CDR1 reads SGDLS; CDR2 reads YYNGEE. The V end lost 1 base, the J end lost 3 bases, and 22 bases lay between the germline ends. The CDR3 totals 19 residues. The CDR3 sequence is CASSVSAVGGDGDTGELFF. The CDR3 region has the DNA TGTGCCAGCAGCGTATCAGCAGTGGGGGGCGATGGGGACACCGGGGAGCTGTTTTTT.

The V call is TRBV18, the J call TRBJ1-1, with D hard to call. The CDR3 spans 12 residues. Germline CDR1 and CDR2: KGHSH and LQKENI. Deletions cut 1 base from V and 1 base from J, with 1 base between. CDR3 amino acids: CASSPRNTEAFF. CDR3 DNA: TGTGCCAGCTCACCACGGAACACTGAAGCTTTCTTT.

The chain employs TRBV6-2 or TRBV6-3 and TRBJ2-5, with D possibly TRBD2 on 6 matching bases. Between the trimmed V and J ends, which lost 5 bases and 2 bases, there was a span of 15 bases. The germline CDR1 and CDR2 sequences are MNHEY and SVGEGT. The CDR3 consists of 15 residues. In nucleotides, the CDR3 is TGTGCCAGCAGTACTGGACTAAGGGATCAAGAGACCCAGTACTTC. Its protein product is CASSTGLRDQETQYF.

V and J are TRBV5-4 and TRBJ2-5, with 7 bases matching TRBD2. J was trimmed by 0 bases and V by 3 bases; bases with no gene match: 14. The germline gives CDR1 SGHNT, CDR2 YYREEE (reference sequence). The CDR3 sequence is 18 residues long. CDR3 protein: CASSSPTGGGGHQETQYF. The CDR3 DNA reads TGTGCCAGCAGCTCCCCTACGGGGGGAGGCGGGCACCAAGAGACCCAGTACTTC.

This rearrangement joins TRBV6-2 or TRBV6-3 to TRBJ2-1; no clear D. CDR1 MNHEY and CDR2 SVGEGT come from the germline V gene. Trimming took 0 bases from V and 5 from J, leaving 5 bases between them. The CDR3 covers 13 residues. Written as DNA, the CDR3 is TGTGCCAGCAGTTACTCGGAGAACAATGAGCAGTTCTTC. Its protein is CASSYSENNEQFF.

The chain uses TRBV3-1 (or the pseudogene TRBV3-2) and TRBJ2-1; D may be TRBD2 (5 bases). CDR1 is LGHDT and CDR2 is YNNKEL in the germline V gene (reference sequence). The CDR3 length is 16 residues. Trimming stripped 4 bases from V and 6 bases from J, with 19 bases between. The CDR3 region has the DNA TGTGCCAGCAGCCCCCGACTGAGAGGGAAATTCAATGAGCAGTTCTTC. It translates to CASSPRLRGKFNEQFF.

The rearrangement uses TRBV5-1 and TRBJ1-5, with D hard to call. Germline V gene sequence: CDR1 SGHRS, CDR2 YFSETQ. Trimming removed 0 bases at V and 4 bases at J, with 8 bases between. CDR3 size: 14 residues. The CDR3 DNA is TGCGCCAGCAGCTTGGGGGGAAATAATCAGCCCCAGCATTTT. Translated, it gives CASSLGGNNQPQHF.

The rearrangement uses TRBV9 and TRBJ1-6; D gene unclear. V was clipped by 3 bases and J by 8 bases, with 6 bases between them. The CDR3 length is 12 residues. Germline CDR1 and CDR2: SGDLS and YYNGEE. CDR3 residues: CASSARDSPLHF. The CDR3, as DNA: TGTGCCAGCAGCGCGAGGGATTCACCCCTCCACTTT.